The rows below give T cell receptor beta chains drawn from one sample of a study of cytomegalovirus exposure and HLA in healthy donors. Clones were sequenced by immunoSEQ multiplex PCR, and TCRdb holds only the in-frame ones, with some missing. This sample's clone table lists 100,000 to 150,000 clones. The sample was PBMCs. The receptors originated from a man aged 18 to 35 in good health and CMV-seronegative. The CDR3 runs from the conserved cysteine through the conserved F or W. A D gene is named only where the DNA matches it firmly.

j_call: TRBJ2-5; d_call: -; v_call: TRBV27; cdr3_nt: TGTGCCAGCAGTGACCGGGAAAAAAACTCCGAAAAGGGGACCCAGTACTTC; cdr3_aa: CASSDREKNSEKGTQYF
j_call: TRBJ2-1; d_call: TRBD2; v_call: TRBV27; cdr3_nt: TGTGCCAGCAGTTTGTTAGGGCCGGGACTAGTGGATGAGCAGTTCTTC; cdr3_aa: CASSLLGPGLVDEQFF
j_call: TRBJ1-5; d_call: -; v_call: TRBV4-3; cdr3_nt: TGCGCCAGCAGCCAGCTACAGTTTCAGCCCCAGCATTTT; cdr3_aa: CASSQLQFQPQHF
j_call: TRBJ2-2; d_call: -; v_call: TRBV30; cdr3_nt: TGTGCCTGGAGGGCTTCCTTGGCCGGGGAGCTGTTTTTT; cdr3_aa: CAWRASLAGELFF
j_call: TRBJ1-4; d_call: TRBD1; v_call: TRBV5-1; cdr3_nt: TGCGCCAGCGGTAGACAGGGCGTCAGTGAAAAACTGTTTTTT; cdr3_aa: CASGRQGVSEKLFF
j_call: TRBJ2-1; d_call: TRBD2; v_call: TRBV19; cdr3_nt: TGTGCCAGTAGTCCCGGGGGGAAGCAGTTCTTC; cdr3_aa: CASSPGGKQFF
j_call: TRBJ2-7; d_call: TRBD2; v_call: TRBV27; cdr3_nt: TGTGCCAGCAGTCTAAGAGCGGGAGGGCTGGGGGGCGAGCAGTACTTC; cdr3_aa: CASSLRAGGLGGEQYF
j_call: TRBJ2-6; d_call: -; v_call: TRBV6-1; cdr3_nt: TGTGCCAGCAGTGCTCGGGATTCCCTCTCTGGGGCCAACGTCCTGACTTTC; cdr3_aa: CASSARDSLSGANVLTF
j_call: TRBJ2-7; d_call: TRBD2; v_call: TRBV28; cdr3_nt: TGTGCCAGCAGTTTATGGAGAGCGGATAGCGGGATTAGAGAGTACTTC; cdr3_aa: CASSLWRADSGIREYF
j_call: TRBJ2-1; d_call: TRBD1; v_call: TRBV27; cdr3_nt: TGTGCCAGCAGTTTATCCCCCGGGACAGGAGCCGGGGAGCAGTTCTTC; cdr3_aa: CASSLSPGTGAGEQFF
j_call: TRBJ2-3; d_call: TRBD1; v_call: TRBV9; cdr3_nt: TGTGCCAGCAGCGTAGTTTTGGGAGACAGGGGTACAGATACGCAGTATTTT; cdr3_aa: CASSVVLGDRGTDTQYF
j_call: TRBJ2-2; d_call: TRBD2; v_call: TRBV29-1; cdr3_nt: TGCAGCGTTGAATTGGGACTAGCGGGGAGGGGAACCGGGGAGCTGTTTTTT; cdr3_aa: CSVELGLAGRGTGELFF
j_call: TRBJ1-5; d_call: -; v_call: TRBV5-4; cdr3_nt: TGTGCCAGCAGCTTGGCCGCAGGGCCAGATAGCAATCAGCCCCAGCATTTT; cdr3_aa: CASSLAAGPDSNQPQHF
j_call: TRBJ2-6; d_call: -; v_call: TRBV4-3; cdr3_nt: TGCGCCAGCAGCCAAGATTCGGGGGCCAACGTCCTGACTTTC; cdr3_aa: CASSQDSGANVLTF
j_call: TRBJ2-5; d_call: -; v_call: TRBV7-3; cdr3_nt: TGTGCCAGCAGCAAAGGGGCCCAAGAGACCCAGTACTTC; cdr3_aa: CASSKGAQETQYF
j_call: TRBJ1-5; d_call: TRBD1; v_call: TRBV2; cdr3_nt: TGTGCCAGCAGGGGACAGGGTAGTGTGGACAATCAGCCCCAGCATTTT; cdr3_aa: CASRGQGSVDNQPQHF